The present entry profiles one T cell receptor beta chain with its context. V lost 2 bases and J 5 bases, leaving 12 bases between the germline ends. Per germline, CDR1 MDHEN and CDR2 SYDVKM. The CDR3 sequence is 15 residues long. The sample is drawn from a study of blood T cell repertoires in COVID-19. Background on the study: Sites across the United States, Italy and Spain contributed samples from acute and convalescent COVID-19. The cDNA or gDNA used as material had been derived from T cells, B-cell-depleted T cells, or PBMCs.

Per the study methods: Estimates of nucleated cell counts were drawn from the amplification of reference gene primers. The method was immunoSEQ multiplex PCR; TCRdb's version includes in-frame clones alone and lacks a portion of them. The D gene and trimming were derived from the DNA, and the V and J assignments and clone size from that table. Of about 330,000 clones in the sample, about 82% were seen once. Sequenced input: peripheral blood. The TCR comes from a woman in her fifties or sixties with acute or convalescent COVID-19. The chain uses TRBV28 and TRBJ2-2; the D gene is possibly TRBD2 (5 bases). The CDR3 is CASSLRPGGTGELFF. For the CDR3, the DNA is TGTGCCAGCAGTTTAAGGCCAGGAGGAACCGGGGAGCTGTTTTTT.